This TCR beta chain was found in a study of cytomegalovirus exposure and HLA in healthy donors. Overall study context: As released early, the data held 70 million to 100 million unique TCRs from HLA-typed donors. Among the roughly 400 genotyped donors, approximately 80% were placed in the Caucasian-associated ancestry cluster.

About this clone: Its antigen is unidentified.

The PCR employed 60 Vbeta primers together with 13 Jbeta primers. Sequencing was performed with immunoSEQ multiplex PCR; in TCRdb, only in-frame clones are kept and a portion is missing. The table records some 90,000 clones, less than 80% of them present only once. CDR3 size: 14 residues. The J segment lost 5 bases and the V segment lost 4 bases, leaving 4 bases of the junction unmatched. Per germline, CDR1 LNHDA and CDR2 SQIVND (reference sequence). Study-level results: Some V segments, including TRBV6-2 and TRBV6-3, were excluded as indistinguishable.

This rearrangement joins TRBV19 to TRBJ2-5; 10 bases agree with TRBD1. The specimen was PBMCs. This clonotype was sampled from a boy under 18 in good health and CMV-seropositive. DNA for the CDR3: TGTGCCAGTAGTAGGACAGGGGGTCCGGAGACCCAGTACTTC. Translating it yields CASSRTGGPETQYF.